This T cell receptor beta chain derives from a study of blood T cell repertoires in COVID-19. How the authors handled the data: Reference gene primer amplification yielded estimated nucleated cell counts. Repertoires were generated with immunoSEQ multiplex PCR, while TCRdb's copy carries only in-frame clones and drops some. The V and J calls and clone size are taken from that table; D and trimming were inferred from the DNA. The top ten clones hold approximately 13% of a sample with under 300,000 clones, around 88% of them seen once. The CDR3 consists of 14 residues. CDR1 and CDR2 (germline): MNHEY, SVGAGI. Trimming removed 6 bases at V and 4 bases at J, with 16 bases between.

This chain connects TRBV6-5 to TRBJ2-7; D is undetermined. Sequenced material: peripheral blood. This TCR came from a man older than 75 with acute or convalescent COVID-19. As DNA, the CDR3 is TGTGCCAGCAGGGCCCGACAAGGTGTATACGAGCAGTACTTC. Protein sequence: CASRARQGVYEQYF.